These T cell receptor delta chains were read from a single sample in a study of gamma-delta T cells after stem cell transplantation. TCRdb re-called clones from the RT-PCR reads using CATT. The profile shows thousands of delta-chain clones, about a fifth of them singletons. Sequencing was carried out using gamma-delta T cells. The receptors were sampled from a human donor. It is not recorded whose cells these are; they may come from a transplant donor. Each CDR3 is given with its conserved first and last residue. A D gene is named only where the DNA matches it firmly. A row's size may be missing; if present it is once, few, many or a size class.

d_gene,abundance,j_gene,v_gene,CDR3aa,CDR3nt
TRDD3,-,TRDJ1,TRDV1,CALVPGNWGPPPTDKLIF,TGTGCTCTTGTTCCGGGGAACTGGGGGCCACCCCCCACCGATAAACTCATCTTT
TRDD3,few,TRDJ1,TRAV29/DV5,CAASAKGGYASDKLIF,TGTGCAGCAAGCGCGAAAGGGGGATACGCCAGCGATAAACTCATCTTT
TRDD3,medium-sized,TRDJ1,TRDV1,CALGEPRFGKGGTGGYLYTDKLIF,TGTGCTCTTGGGGAACCCCGCTTCGGAAAAGGGGGTACTGGGGGATACCTGTACACCGATAAACTCATCTTT
TRDD3,-,TRDJ1,TRDV2,CACDTVLGDTLRYTDKLIF,TGTGCCTGCGACACGGTACTGGGGGATACGCTACGGTACACCGATAAACTCATCTTT
-,-,TRDJ1,TRDV2,CACDTVNFGGSGYTDKLIF,TGTGCCTGTGACACCGTTAATTTCGGGGGGTCGGGATACACCGATAAACTCATCTTT
TRDD2,-,TRDJ1,TRDV2,CACDTLPTGDGVTDKLIF,TGTGCCTGTGACACCCTTCCTACCGGTGATGGGGTAACCGATAAACTCATCTTT
TRDD3,medium-sized,TRDJ3,TRDV2,CACDTVGDTRWDTRQMFF,TGTGCCTGTGACACGGTGGGGGATACACGCTGGGACACCCGACAGATGTTTTTC
TRDD3,medium-sized,TRDJ2,TRDV3,CAFYGYNGGGYATALTAQLFF,TGTGCCTTTTACGGCTATAACGGTGGGGGATACGCCACTGCTTTGACAGCACAACTATTCTTT
TRDD3,medium-sized,TRDJ1,TRDV3,CAYHVLGDTMADKLIF,TGTGCCTACCACGTACTGGGGGACACCATGGCCGATAAACTCATCTTT
TRDD3,-,TRDJ2,TRDV1,CALGELYTYVATGLGDSAPLLTAQLFF,TGTGCTCTTGGGGAACTCTATACCTACGTAGCGACCGGACTGGGGGATAGTGCTCCCCTTTTGACAGCACAACTCTTCTTT
TRDD3,-,TRDJ1,TRDV2,CSVLGDTHTDKLIF,TGTTCCGTACTGGGGGATACGCACACCGATAAACTCATCTTT
TRDD3,few,TRDJ1,TRDV2,CACDTVDWGRYTDKLIF,TGTGCCTGTGACACCGTGGACTGGGGGAGGTACACCGATAAACTCATCTTT